This section outlines one T cell receptor beta chain sequence together with its context. The data belong to a study of blood T cell repertoires in COVID-19. For the study at large: Acute-phase and convalescent COVID-19 samples originated in the United States, Italy and Spain.

The CDR3 is 15 residues long. The V end was cut by 4 bases, the J end by 2 bases, with 14 bases between. CDR1 and CDR2 (germline): SGHRS, YFSETQ. Clones were read by immunoSEQ multiplex PCR, and TCRdb kept only the in-frame ones, dropping some. The table lists some 71,000 clones, 80% to 90% of them singletons, with under 25% in the top ten. The specimen sequenced was peripheral blood. The V and J genes are TRBV5-1 and TRBJ2-3; D possibly corresponds to TRBD2 (6 bases). This TCR was sampled from a woman between 50 and 59 years old with acute or convalescent COVID-19. The CDR3 is CASSPAGGNTDTQYF. The CDR3 DNA reads TGCGCCAGCAGCCCGGCCGGGGGAAACACAGATACGCAGTATTTT.